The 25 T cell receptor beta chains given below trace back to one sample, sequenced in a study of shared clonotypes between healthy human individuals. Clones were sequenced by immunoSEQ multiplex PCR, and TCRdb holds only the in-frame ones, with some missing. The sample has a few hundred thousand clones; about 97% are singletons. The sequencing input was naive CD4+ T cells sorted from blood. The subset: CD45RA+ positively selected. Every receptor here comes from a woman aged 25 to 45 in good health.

This chain's CDR3 is CASKETQGSGTEAFF. The CDR3 DNA is TGCGCCAGTAAAGAAACCCAGGGATCGGGCACTGAAGCTTTCTTT. The chain uses TRBV5-1 and TRBJ1-1; weak D call: TRBD1 (5 bases). The CDR3 consists of 15 residues. Germline V gene lookup returns CDR1 SGHRS and CDR2 YFSETQ. The V gene lost 8 bases and the J gene lost 4 bases, with 21 bases spanning the gap.

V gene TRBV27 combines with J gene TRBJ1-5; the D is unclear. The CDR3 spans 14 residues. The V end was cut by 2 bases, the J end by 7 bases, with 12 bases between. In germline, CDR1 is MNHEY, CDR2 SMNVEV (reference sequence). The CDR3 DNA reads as TGTGCCAGCAGTTTAAGAGGTGTGATGCAGCCCCAGCATTTT. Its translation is CASSLRGVMQPQHF.

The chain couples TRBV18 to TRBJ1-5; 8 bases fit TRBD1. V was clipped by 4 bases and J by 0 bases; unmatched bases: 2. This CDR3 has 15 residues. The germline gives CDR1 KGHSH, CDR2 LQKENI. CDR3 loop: CASSQGQDSNQPQHF. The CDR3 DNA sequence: TGTGCCAGCTCACAGGGACAGGATAGCAATCAGCCCCAGCATTTT.

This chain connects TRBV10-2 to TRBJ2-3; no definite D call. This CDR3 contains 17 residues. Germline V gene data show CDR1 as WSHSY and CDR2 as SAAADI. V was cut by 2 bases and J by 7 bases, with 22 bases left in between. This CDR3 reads CASSETDQPTRSYTQYF. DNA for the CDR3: TGCGCCAGCAGTGAGACGGACCAGCCTACGAGAAGCTATACGCAGTATTTT.

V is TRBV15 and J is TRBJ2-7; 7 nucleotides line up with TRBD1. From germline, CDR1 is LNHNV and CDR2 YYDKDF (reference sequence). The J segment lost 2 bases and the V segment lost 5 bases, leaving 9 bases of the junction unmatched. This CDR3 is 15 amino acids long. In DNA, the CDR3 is TGTGCCACCAGCTTCAATACAGGGGCGGCCTACGAGCAGTACTTC. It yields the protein CATSFNTGAAYEQYF.

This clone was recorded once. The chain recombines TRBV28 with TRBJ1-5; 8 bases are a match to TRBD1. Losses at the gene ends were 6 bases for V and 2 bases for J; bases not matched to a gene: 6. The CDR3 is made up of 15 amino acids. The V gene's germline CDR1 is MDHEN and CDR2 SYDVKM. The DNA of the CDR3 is TGTGCCAGCAGCGCCGCGACAGGGGGCAATCAGCCCCAGCATTTT. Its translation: CASSAATGGNQPQHF.

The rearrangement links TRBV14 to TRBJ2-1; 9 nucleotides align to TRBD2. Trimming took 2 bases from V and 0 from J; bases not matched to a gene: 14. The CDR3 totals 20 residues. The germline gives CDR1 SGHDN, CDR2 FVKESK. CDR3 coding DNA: TGTGCCAGCAGCCAACATAGCGGGAGAATATCCTCCAGCTCCTACAATGAGCAGTTCTTC. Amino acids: CASSQHSGRISSSSYNEQFF.

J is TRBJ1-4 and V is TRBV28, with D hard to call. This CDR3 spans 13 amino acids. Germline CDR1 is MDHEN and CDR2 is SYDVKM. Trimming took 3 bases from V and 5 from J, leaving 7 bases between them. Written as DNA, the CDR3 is TGTGCCAGCAGTTTCCACCCAAATGAAAAACTGTTTTTT. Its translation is CASSFHPNEKLFF.

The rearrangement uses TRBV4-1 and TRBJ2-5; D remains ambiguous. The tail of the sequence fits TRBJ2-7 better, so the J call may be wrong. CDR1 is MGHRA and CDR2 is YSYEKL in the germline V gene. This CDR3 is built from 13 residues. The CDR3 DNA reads TGCGCCAGCAGCCACGCTACGGACTACGAGCAGTACTTC. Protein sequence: CASSHATDYEQYF.

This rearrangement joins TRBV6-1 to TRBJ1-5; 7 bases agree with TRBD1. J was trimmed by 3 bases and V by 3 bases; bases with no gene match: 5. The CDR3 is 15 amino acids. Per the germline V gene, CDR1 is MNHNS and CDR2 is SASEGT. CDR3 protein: CASSDPDRVNQPQHF. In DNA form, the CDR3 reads TGTGCCAGCAGTGACCCCGACAGGGTCAATCAGCCCCAGCATTTT.

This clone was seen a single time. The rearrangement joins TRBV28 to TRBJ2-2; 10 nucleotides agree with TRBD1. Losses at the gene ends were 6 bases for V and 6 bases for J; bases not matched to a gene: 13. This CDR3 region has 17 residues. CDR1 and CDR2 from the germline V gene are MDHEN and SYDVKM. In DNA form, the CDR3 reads TGTGCCAGCAGCCTGGGACAGGGGTACCTTATGGCCGGGGAGCTGTTTTTT. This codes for CASSLGQGYLMAGELFF.

The CDR3 spells CASSPSPQGGNQPQHF. DNA for the CDR3: TGTGCCAGCTCACCCTCCCCCCAGGGGGGCAATCAGCCCCAGCATTTT. This chain joins TRBV18 and TRBJ1-5, with 7 bases identical to TRBD1. This CDR3 has 16 amino acids. The trim removed 3 bases at V and 2 bases at J, leaving 7 bases unmatched. Per germline, CDR1 KGHSH and CDR2 LQKENI.

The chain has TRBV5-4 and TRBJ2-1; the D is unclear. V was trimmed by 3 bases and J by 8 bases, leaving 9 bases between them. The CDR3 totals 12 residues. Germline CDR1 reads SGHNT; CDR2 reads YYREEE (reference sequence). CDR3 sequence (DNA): TGTGCCAGCAGCTCGCAAGTTTATGAGCAGTTCTTC. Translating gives CASSSQVYEQFF.

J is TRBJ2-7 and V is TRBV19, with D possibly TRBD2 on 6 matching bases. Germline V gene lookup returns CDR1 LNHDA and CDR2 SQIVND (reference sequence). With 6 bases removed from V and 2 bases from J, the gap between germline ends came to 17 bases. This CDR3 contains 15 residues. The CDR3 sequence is CASREGAGVAYEQYF. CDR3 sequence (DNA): TGTGCCAGTAGGGAGGGCGCAGGCGTAGCCTACGAGCAGTACTTC. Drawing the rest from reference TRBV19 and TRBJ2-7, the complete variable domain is DGGITQSPKYLFRKEGQNVTLSCEQNLNHDAMYWYRQDPGQGLRLIYYSQIVNDFQKGDIAEGYSVSREKKESFPLTVTSAQKNPTAFYLCASREGAGVAYEQYFGPGTRLTVT.

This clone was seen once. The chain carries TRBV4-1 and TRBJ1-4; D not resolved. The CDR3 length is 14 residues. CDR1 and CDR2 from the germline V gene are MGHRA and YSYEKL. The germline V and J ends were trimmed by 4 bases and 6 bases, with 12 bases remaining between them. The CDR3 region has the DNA TGCGCCAGCAGCCCGGGAGGGCTCTATGAAAAACTGTTTTTT. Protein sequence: CASSPGGLYEKLFF.

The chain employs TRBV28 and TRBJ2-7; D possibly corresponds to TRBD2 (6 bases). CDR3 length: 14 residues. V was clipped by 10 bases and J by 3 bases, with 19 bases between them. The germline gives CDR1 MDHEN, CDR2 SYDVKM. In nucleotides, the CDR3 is TGTGCCACCGGCGGATGGGGCGGGAACTACGAGCAGTACTTC. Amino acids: CATGGWGGNYEQYF.

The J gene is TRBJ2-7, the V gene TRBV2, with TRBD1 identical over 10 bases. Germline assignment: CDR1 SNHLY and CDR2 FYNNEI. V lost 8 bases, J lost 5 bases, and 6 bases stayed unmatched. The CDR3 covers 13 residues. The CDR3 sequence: CASLQGQGHEQYF. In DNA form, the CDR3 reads TGTGCCAGCCTACAGGGACAGGGGCACGAGCAGTACTTC.

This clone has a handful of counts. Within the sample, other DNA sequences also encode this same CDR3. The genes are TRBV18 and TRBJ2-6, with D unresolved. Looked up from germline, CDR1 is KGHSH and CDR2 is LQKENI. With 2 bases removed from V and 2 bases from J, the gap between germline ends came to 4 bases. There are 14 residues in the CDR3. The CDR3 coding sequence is TGTGCCAGCTCACCAGGGACTGGGGCCAACGTCCTGACTTTC. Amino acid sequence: CASSPGTGANVLTF.

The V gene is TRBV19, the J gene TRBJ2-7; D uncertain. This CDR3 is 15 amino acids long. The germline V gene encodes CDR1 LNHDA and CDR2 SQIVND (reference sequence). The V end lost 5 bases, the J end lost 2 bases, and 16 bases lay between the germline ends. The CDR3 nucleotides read TGTGCCAGTAGTTACCCCGGAGTTCAAGCCTACGAGCAGTACTTC. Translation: CASSYPGVQAYEQYF.

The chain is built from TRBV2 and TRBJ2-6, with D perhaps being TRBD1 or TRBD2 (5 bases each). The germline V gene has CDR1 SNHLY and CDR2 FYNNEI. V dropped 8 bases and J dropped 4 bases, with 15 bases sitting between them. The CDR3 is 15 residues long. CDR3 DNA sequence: TGTGCCAGCTCCCCGGAAGGGGACGGGGCCAACGTCCTGACTTTC. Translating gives CASSPEGDGANVLTF.

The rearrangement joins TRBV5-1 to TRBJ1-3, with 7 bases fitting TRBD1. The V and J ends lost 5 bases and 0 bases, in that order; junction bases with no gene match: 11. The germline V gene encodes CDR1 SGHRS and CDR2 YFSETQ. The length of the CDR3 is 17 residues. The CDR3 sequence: CASRKSRGQSSGNTIYF. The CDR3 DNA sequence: TGCGCCAGCAGAAAATCCCGGGGACAGAGCTCTGGAAACACCATATATTTT.

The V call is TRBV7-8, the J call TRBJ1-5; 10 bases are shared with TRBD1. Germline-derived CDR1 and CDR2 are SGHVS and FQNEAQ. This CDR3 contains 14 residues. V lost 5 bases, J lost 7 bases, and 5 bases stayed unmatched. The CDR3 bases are TGTGCCAGCAGCCCCAGGGACAGGGGACAGCCCCAGCATTTT. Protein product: CASSPRDRGQPQHF.

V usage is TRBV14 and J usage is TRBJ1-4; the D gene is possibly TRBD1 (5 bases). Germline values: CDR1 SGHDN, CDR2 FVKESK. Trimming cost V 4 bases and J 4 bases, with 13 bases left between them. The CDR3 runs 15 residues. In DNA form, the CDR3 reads TGTGCCAGCAGCCCCTGGGGCGGAAATAATGAAAAACTGTTTTTT. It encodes CASSPWGGNNEKLFF.

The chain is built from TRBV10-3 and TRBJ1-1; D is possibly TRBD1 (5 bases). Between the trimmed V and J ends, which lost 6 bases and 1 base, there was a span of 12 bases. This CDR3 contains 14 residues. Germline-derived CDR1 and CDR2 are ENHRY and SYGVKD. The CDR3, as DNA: TGTGCCATCAGGGGGGACGTTACGAACACTGAAGCTTTCTTT. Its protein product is CAIRGDVTNTEAFF.

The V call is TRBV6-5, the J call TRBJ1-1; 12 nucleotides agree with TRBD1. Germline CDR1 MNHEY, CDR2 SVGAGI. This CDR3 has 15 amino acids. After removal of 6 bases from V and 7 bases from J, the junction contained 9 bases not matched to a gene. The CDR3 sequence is CASSRTGTGGGEAFF. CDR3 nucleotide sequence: TGTGCCAGCAGCCGTACCGGGACAGGGGGCGGTGAAGCTTTCTTT.